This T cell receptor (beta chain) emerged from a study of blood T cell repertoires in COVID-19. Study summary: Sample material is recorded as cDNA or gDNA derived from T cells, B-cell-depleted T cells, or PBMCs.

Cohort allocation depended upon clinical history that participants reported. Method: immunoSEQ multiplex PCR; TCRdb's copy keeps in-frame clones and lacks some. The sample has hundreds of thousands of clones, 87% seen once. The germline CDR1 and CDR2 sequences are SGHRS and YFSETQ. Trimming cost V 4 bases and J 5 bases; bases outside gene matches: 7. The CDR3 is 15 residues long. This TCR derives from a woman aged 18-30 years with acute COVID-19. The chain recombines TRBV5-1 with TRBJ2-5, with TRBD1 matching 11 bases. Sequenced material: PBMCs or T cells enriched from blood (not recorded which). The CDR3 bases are TGCGCCAGCAGCCTAAGGACAGGGGGCCACGAGACCCAGTACTTC. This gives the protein CASSLRTGGHETQYF.